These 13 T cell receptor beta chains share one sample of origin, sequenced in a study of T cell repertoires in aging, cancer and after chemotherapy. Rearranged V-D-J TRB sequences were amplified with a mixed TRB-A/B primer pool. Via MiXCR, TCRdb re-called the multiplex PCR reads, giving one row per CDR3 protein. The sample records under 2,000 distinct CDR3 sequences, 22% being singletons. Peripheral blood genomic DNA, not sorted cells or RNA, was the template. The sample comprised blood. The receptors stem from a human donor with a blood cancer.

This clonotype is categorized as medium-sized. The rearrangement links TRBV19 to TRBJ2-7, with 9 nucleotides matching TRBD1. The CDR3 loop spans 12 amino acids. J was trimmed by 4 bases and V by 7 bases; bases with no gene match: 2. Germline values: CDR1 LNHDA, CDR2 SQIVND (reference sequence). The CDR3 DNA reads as TGTGCCAGTAACGACAGGGGGTACGAGCAGTACTTC. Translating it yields CASNDRGYEQYF.

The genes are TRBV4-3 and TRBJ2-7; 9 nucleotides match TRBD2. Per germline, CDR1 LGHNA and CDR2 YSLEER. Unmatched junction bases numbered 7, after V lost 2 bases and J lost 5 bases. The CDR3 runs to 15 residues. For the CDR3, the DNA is TGCGCCAGCAGCCAACAAGCGGGAGGCCGCGACGAGCAGTACTTC. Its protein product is CASSQQAGGRDEQYF.

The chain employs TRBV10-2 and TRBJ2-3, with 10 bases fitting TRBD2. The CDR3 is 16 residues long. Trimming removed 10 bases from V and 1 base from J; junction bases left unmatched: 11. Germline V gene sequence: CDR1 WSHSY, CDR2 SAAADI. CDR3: CATDGGGTSGTDTQYF. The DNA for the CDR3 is TGCGCCACCGACGGGGGGGGGACTAGCGGCACAGATACGCAGTATTTT.

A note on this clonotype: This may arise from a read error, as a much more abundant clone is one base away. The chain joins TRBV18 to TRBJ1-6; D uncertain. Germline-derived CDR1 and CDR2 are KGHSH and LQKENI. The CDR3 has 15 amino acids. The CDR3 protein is CPSPWLTGGRSPLHF. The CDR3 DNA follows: TGTCCCAGCCCCTGGTTGACGGGCGGGAGGTCACCCCTCCACTTT.

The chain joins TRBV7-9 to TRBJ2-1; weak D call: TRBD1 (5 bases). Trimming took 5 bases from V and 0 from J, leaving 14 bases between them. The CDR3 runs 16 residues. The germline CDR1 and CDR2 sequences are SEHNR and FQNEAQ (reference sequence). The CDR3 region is CASSAQAPSSYNEQFF. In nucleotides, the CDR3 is TGTGCCAGCAGCGCACAGGCGCCGAGCTCCTACAATGAGCAGTTCTTC. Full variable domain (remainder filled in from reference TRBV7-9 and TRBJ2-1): DTGVSQNPRHKITKRGQNVTFRCDPISEHNRLYWYRQTLGQGPEFLTYFQNEAQLEKSRLLSDRFSAERPKGSFSTLEIQRTEQGDSAMYLCASSAQAPSSYNEQFFGPGTRLTVL.

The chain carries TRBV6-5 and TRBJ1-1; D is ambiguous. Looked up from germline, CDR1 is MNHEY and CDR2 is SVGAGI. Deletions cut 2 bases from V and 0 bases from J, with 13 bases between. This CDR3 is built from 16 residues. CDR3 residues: CASSYPLGWMNTEAFF. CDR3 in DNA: TGTGCCAGCAGTTACCCGCTCGGGTGGATGAACACTGAAGCTTTCTTT.

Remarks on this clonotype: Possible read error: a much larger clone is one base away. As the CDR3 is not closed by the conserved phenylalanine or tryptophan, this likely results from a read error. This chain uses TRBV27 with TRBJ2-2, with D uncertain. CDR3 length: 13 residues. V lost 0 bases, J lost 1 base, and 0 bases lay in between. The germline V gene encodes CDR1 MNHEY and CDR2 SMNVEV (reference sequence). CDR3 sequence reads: CASSLSNTGELFV. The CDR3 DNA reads TGTGCCAGCAGTTTATCGAACACCGGGGAGCTGTTTGTT.

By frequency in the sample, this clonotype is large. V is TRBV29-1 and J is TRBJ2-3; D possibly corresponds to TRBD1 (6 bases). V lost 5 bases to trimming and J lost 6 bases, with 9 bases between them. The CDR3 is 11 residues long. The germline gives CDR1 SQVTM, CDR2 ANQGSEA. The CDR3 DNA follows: TGCAGCGTTCACAGGGAGGATACGCAGTATTTT. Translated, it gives CSVHREDTQYF.

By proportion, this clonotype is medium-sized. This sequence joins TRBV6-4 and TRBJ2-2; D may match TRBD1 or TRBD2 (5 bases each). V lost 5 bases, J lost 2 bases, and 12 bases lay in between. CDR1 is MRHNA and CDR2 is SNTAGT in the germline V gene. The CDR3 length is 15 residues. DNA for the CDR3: TGTGCCAGCAGTACCGGGACCGATAACACCGGGGAGCTGTTTTTT. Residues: CASSTGTDNTGELFF.

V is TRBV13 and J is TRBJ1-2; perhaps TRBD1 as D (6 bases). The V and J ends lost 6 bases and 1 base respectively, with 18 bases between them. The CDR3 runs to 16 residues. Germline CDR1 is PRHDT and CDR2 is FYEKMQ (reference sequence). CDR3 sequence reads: CASRGAVGAINYGYTF. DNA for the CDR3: TGTGCCAGCAGGGGGGCGGTAGGGGCCATTAACTATGGCTACACCTTC.

The CDR3 bases are TGTGCCAGCAGTGTATGGGACAGGGCCGGGGAGCTGTTTTTT. Its protein is CASSVWDRAGELFF. The chain joins TRBV2 to TRBJ2-2; 9 bases align to TRBD1. The V segment lost 4 bases and the J segment 6 bases; nucleotides outside the gene matches: 3. This CDR3 has 14 amino acids. Per germline, CDR1 SNHLY and CDR2 FYNNEI.

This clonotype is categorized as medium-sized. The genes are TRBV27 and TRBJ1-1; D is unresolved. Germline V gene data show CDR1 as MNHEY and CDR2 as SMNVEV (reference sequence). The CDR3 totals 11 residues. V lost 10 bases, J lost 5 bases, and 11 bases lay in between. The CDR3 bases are TGTGCCACTATATTCCTGACTGAAGCTTTCTTT. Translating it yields CATIFLTEAFF.

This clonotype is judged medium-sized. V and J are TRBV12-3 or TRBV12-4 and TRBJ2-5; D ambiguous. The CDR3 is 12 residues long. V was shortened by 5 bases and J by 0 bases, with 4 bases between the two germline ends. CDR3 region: CASSPNQETQYF. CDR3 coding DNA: TGTGCCAGCAGTCCCAACCAAGAGACCCAGTACTTC.